The rows below give T cell receptor beta chains drawn from one sample of a study of vaccination effects on CD4 cells after COVID-19. Which antigens these TCRs recognize remains unknown. Assay used: immunoSEQ multiplex PCR; TCRdb lists only in-frame clones, some missing. The sample lists tens of thousands of clones; around 73% were seen once. The sample consisted of CD4+ T cells from PBMCs cultured without peptide, taken after COVID-19 vaccination. All receptors come from a human donor who received a COVID-19 vaccine. Both conserved end residues are part of each CDR3. D genes are given only for firm matches. The size of a clone is reported for some rows only, either as once, few or many, or as a class for expanded clones.

d_call	clone_size	v_call	j_call	cdr3_aa	cdr3_nt
TRBD2	NA	TRBV5-1	TRBJ2-3	CASSLDLAGATTDTQYF	TGCGCCAGCAGCTTAGATCTAGCGGGGGCGACCACAGATACGCAGTATTTT
TRBD1	NA	TRBV5-1	TRBJ1-1	CASSVDRDEAFF	TGCGCCAGCAGTGTGGACAGGGATGAAGCTTTCTTT
TRBD1	few	TRBV24-1	TRBJ2-2	CATSDSLGQGHTGELFF	TGTGCCACCAGTGATAGCCTCGGACAGGGCCACACCGGGGAGCTGTTTTTT
NA	NA	TRBV21-1	TRBJ2-5	CASSKRDVETQYF	TGTGCCAGCAGCAAAAGGGACGTAGAGACCCAGTACTTC
NA	NA	TRBV3-1/TRBV3-2	TRBJ2-5	CASSPPGLETQYF	TGTGCCAGCAGCCCTCCGGGGCTTGAGACCCAGTACTTC
NA	NA	TRBV5-4	TRBJ1-6	CASRDSSYNSPLHF	TGTGCCAGCAGGGATAGCTCCTATAATTCACCCCTCCACTTT
TRBD1	NA	TRBV27	TRBJ2-7	CASRGTEAYEQYF	TGTGCCAGCAGAGGGACAGAGGCCTACGAGCAGTACTTC
TRBD2	NA	TRBV7-9	TRBJ2-7	CASSLAARGLAATYEQYF	TGTGCCAGCAGCTTAGCAGCCCGCGGACTAGCGGCAACCTACGAGCAGTACTTC
NA	NA	TRBV6-5	TRBJ2-1	CASSSQGPYNEQFF	TGTGCCAGCAGTTCGCAGGGACCCTACAATGAGCAGTTCTTC
NA	NA	TRBV9	TRBJ1-3	CASSEGLSGNTIYF	TGTGCCAGCAGCGAGGGGTTATCTGGAAACACCATATATTTT
NA	NA	TRBV2	TRBJ1-6	CASSRSDSSPLHF	TGTGCCAGCAGTCGATCTGACAGCTCACCCCTCCACTTT
NA	few	TRBV11-2	TRBJ1-2	CASSIGRGGGYTF	TGTGCCAGCAGCATCGGGAGGGGAGGTGGCTACACCTTC
NA	NA	TRBV7-8	TRBJ2-7	CASSPFASKYEQYF	TGTGCCAGCAGCCCCTTTGCTAGCAAGTACGAGCAGTACTTC
NA	few	TRBV6-1	TRBJ2-3	CASSDRTASTDTQYF	TGTGCCAGCAGTGACCGGACAGCTAGCACAGATACGCAGTATTTT
NA	once	TRBV6-5	TRBJ1-1	CASRAPTRVNTEAFF	TGTGCCAGCAGAGCCCCAACGAGAGTGAACACTGAAGCTTTCTTT
NA	NA	TRBV19	TRBJ1-1	CASSKDRRFTEAFF	TGTGCCAGTAGTAAAGACAGGCGTTTCACTGAAGCTTTCTTT
NA	NA	TRBV3-1/TRBV3-2	TRBJ1-4	CASSSTGSNEKLFF	TGTGCCAGCAGCTCGACAGGTTCTAATGAAAAACTGTTTTTT
NA	NA	TRBV6-6	TRBJ2-5	CASRLDLTGLKETQYF	TGTGCCAGCAGACTAGATTTAACAGGGCTAAAAGAGACCCAGTACTTC
NA	few	TRBV19	TRBJ2-7	CASSIGDTYNYEQYF	TGTGCCAGTAGTATAGGGGACACTTATAACTACGAGCAGTACTTC
TRBD2	NA	TRBV19	TRBJ2-1	CASSRGLAGLEQFF	TGTGCCAGTAGTCGGGGACTAGCGGGACTTGAGCAGTTCTTC
NA	NA	TRBV11-2	TRBJ2-6	CASSSYLTFSGANVLTF	TGTGCCAGCAGCTCTTATTTGACATTCTCTGGGGCCAACGTCCTGACTTTC
TRBD1	NA	TRBV27	TRBJ2-7	CASSLPGGYEQYF	TGTGCCAGCAGTTTACCAGGGGGCTACGAGCAGTACTTC
NA	NA	TRBV29-1	TRBJ1-5	CREFQWTKRGQPQHF	TGCAGGGAATTCCAGTGGACCAAGAGAGGTCAGCCCCAGCATTTT
NA	NA	TRBV18	TRBJ1-5	CASSPTGDSNQPQHF	TGTGCCAGCTCACCAACAGGAGACAGCAATCAGCCCCAGCATTTT
NA	NA	TRBV3-1/TRBV3-2	TRBJ1-2	CASSHVLTDGYTF	TGTGCCAGCAGCCACGTATTGACGGATGGCTACACCTTC
TRBD2	NA	TRBV6-5	TRBJ2-7	CASRLAGAYEQYF	TGTGCCAGCAGACTAGCGGGGGCCTACGAGCAGTACTTC
NA	NA	TRBV9	TRBJ1-6	CASSAHLSSYNSPLHF	TGTGCCAGCAGCGCCCACCTCAGCTCCTATAATTCACCCCTCCACTTT
TRBD1	few	TRBV9	TRBJ2-4	CASSLRTGFDIQYF	TGTGCCAGCAGCCTAAGGACAGGTTTTGACATTCAGTACTTC
TRBD1	few	TRBV4-1	TRBJ1-4	CASSQGSGGGGEKLFF	TGCGCCAGCAGCCAAGGTTCAGGGGGCGGGGGTGAAAAACTGTTTTTT
NA	NA	TRBV24-1	TRBJ2-3	CATSDLDRRTDTQYF	TGTGCCACCAGTGATTTGGACAGACGCACAGATACGCAGTATTTT
NA	NA	TRBV14	TRBJ2-3	CASSQDRSGTQYF	TGTGCCAGCAGCCAAGACAGGTCCGGTACGCAGTATTTT
NA	NA	TRBV6-5	TRBJ2-5	CASSFTGYQETQYF	TGTGCCAGCAGTTTTACGGGATACCAAGAGACCCAGTACTTC
TRBD2	NA	TRBV4-2	TRBJ2-7	CASSQDLALAGFSYEQYF	TGTGCCAGCAGCCAAGATTTGGCCCTAGCGGGTTTCTCCTACGAGCAGTACTTC
TRBD2	NA	TRBV5-1	TRBJ2-1	CASTLSGGRSYNEQFF	TGCGCCAGCACTCTTTCGGGGGGTCGCTCCTACAATGAGCAGTTCTTC
NA	medium-sized	TRBV6-2/TRBV6-3	TRBJ2-1	CASSYIPLLAWNEQFF	TGTGCCAGCAGTTACATCCCCCTACTAGCTTGGAATGAGCAGTTCTTC